The present T cell receptor (beta chain) was sequenced within a study of spatial heterogeneity in lung cancer. Looked up from germline, CDR1 is MDHEN and CDR2 is SYDVKM. The V segment lost 5 bases and the J segment 4 bases; nucleotides outside the gene matches: 10. This CDR3 spans 16 amino acids. Noted time point: blood at routine non-recurrence follow-up after resection. In each case, whole RNA from tumor, nontumor lung or frozen PBMC was sequenced unsorted. One entry per CDR3 protein, called by TCRdb with MiXCR from the 5' RACE reads. This table has around 120,000 distinct CDR3 sequences, about 12% appearing once.

The material sequenced was PBMCs, taken at follow-up. This TCR was recovered from a male donor with early-stage non-small cell lung cancer. The chain uses TRBV28 and TRBJ2-1; 8 bases are shared with TRBD2. The CDR3 is CASSPPVAGRYNEQFF. The DNA of the CDR3 is TGTGCCAGCAGTCCGCCGGTAGCGGGGAGATACAATGAGCAGTTCTTC.